The rows below give T cell receptor beta chains drawn from one sample of a study of T cell repertoires in cytomegalovirus infection. These receptors lack a known antigen. MiXCR, run by TCRdb on the reads, gives a single entry per CDR3 protein. This repertoire shows about 83,000 distinct CDR3 sequences, about 24% found once; its top ten account for roughly 45%. The sequences come from CD8+ T cells from cultured PBMCs, collected from culture after CMV antigen stimulation. The receptor set was obtained from a human donor in good health (CMV status not recorded). Some clones in this sample may be carry-over from other donors' samples. Both conserved end residues are part of each CDR3. The D gene is left open where the match is weak. Size is omitted from some rows. Given values are once, few, many or a class for expanded clones.

. TRBJ2-1 TRBV7-6 few CASSHQLVWEQFF TGTGCCAGCAGCCATCAACTAGTTTGGGAGCAGTTCTTC
. TRBJ2-1 TRBV27 . CASSPSPPRYNEQFF TGTGCCAGCAGTCCCTCCCCCCCGCGGTACAATGAGCAGTTCTTC
. TRBJ2-2 TRBV9 . CASSVGHPGELFF TGTGCCAGCAGCGTAGGCCACCCCGGGGAGCTGTTTTTT
TRBD1 TRBJ2-1 TRBV6-2/TRBV6-3 . CASSYVTGTGMNNEQFF TGTGCCAGCAGTTACGTTACCGGGACAGGGATGAACAATGAGCAGTTCTTC
TRBD2 TRBJ2-5 TRBV12-3/TRBV12-4 . CASKPGLAGDQETQYF TGTGCCAGCAAACCGGGACTAGCGGGGGACCAAGAGACCCAGTACTTC
. TRBJ1-1 TRBV24-1 many CATSDSTSEAFF TGTGCCACCAGTGATTCGACCTCTGAAGCTTTCTTT
TRBD1 TRBJ1-5 TRBV19 . CASSMWTGGFQPQHF TGTGCCAGTAGTATGTGGACAGGGGGCTTTCAGCCCCAGCATTTT
. TRBJ2-2 TRBV11-3 few CASALGSGDTGELFF TGTGCCAGCGCTCTAGGGTCAGGAGACACCGGGGAGCTGTTTTTT
. TRBJ1-2 TRBV27 . CASSSTGRSKANYGYTF TGTGCCAGCAGTAGCACCGGACGGAGTAAGGCTAACTATGGCTACACCTTC
. TRBJ2-7 TRBV30 . CAWSVGGSYEQYF TGTGCCTGGAGTGTGGGCGGATCCTACGAGCAGTACTTC
. TRBJ2-1 TRBV2 few CASRERIEQFF TGTGCCAGCAGGGAAAGGATTGAGCAGTTCTTC
. TRBJ2-7 TRBV6-6 once CASIRGAGGYEQYF TGTGCCAGCATTAGGGGCGCAGGAGGCTACGAGCAGTACTTC
. TRBJ2-3 TRBV7-9 many CASSTPQESSTDTQYF TGTGCCAGCAGCACCCCACAGGAGTCTAGCACAGATACGCAGTATTTT
TRBD1 TRBJ1-1 TRBV5-5 . CASSRGQGALAFF TGTGCCAGCAGCCGGGGACAGGGGGCCTTAGCTTTCTTT
. TRBJ1-4 TRBV4-3 few CASSQGLSPLATNEKLFF TGCGCCAGCAGCCAAGGGCTAAGCCCCCTTGCAACTAATGAAAAACTGTTTTTT
. TRBJ1-1 TRBV15 few CATSRDGAGTEAFF TGTGCCACCAGCAGAGATGGGGCGGGAACTGAAGCTTTCTTT
. TRBJ2-5 TRBV25-1 few CASSGGGLGETQYF TGTGCCAGCAGTGGGGGGGGCCTCGGGGAGACCCAGTACTTC
TRBD1 TRBJ2-5 TRBV7-9 few CASRSADNDRGETQYF TGTGCCAGCCGAAGCGCGGATAACGACAGGGGAGAGACCCAGTACTTC
. TRBJ1-1 TRBV11-2 . CASSLDLGSTEAFF TGTGCCAGCAGCTTAGACCTGGGAAGCACTGAAGCTTTCTTT
. TRBJ1-5 TRBV12-3/TRBV12-4 few CASSARGASNQPQHF TGTGCCAGCAGCGCCCGGGGGGCCAGCAATCAGCCCCAGCATTTT
. TRBJ1-3 TRBV6-1 . CASSDRGYSGNTIYF TGTGCCAGCAGTGACAGGGGCTACTCTGGAAACACCATATATTTT
. TRBJ2-7 TRBV27 . CASSLSGDPYEQYF TGTGCCAGCAGTTTATCAGGGGACCCCTACGAGCAGTACTTC
. TRBJ2-7 TRBV2 few CASREGPFGGAHYEQYF TGTGCCAGCAGGGAAGGACCTTTTGGGGGGGCCCACTACGAGCAGTACTTC
. TRBJ2-2 TRBV5-1 few CASSQKTGPGGTGELFF TGCGCCAGCAGCCAGAAGACAGGCCCTGGTGGGACCGGGGAGCTGTTTTTT
. TRBJ2-7 TRBV20-1 many CSARVRGGLDEQYF TGCAGTGCTAGAGTTCGAGGGGGGCTAGACGAGCAGTACTTC
. TRBJ2-1 TRBV7-2 few CASSLGVLAAYNEQFF TGTGCCAGCAGCTTAGGTGTTCTAGCAGCCTACAATGAGCAGTTCTTC
. TRBJ1-6 TRBV27 . CASSLVQRGSPLHF TGTGCCAGCAGTTTAGTACAAAGGGGTTCACCCCTCCACTTT
TRBD2 TRBJ2-5 TRBV4-3 few CASSPALSGGSQETQYF TGCGCCAGCAGCCCAGCCTTAAGCGGGGGTAGCCAAGAGACCCAGTACTTC
. TRBJ2-1 TRBV27 . CASSPPGLSSYNEQFF TGTGCCAGCAGTCCGCCGGGACTTTCCTCCTACAATGAGCAGTTCTTC
TRBD2 TRBJ2-3 TRBV27 many CASKQRGLAGPDTQYF TGTGCCAGCAAACAAAGGGGACTAGCGGGTCCAGATACGCAGTATTTT
. TRBJ1-1 TRBV28 . CASSSGAGTEAFF TGTGCCAGCAGTTCAGGGGCGGGAACTGAAGCTTTCTTT
. TRBJ2-1 TRBV7-7 many CASSRDLSSYNEQFF TGTGCTAGCAGCCGTGACCTGAGCTCCTACAATGAGCAGTTCTTC
. TRBJ2-5 TRBV7-3 . CASSPEEETQCF TGTGCCAGCAGTCCTGAGGAGGAGACCCAGTGCTTC
. TRBJ2-1 TRBV29-1 . CSVIGRDPSGNEQFF TGCAGCGTTATTGGTCGGGATCCCTCCGGCAATGAGCAGTTCTTC
. TRBJ1-2 TRBV7-8 many CASSSERQDYGYTF TGTGCCAGCAGCTCCGAGCGACAGGACTATGGCTACACCTTC
. TRBJ1-3 TRBV10-1 . CASSESMLDSGNTIYF TGCGCCAGCAGTGAGTCGATGCTTGACTCTGGAAACACCATATATTTT
. TRBJ1-2 TRBV7-6 . CASSLGEGVWTF TGTGCCAGCAGCTTAGGGGAGGGAGTCTGGACCTTC
TRBD2 TRBJ2-4 TRBV20-1 . CSAPGGPTKNIQYF TGCAGCGCCCCGGGGGGGCCGACCAAAAACATTCAGTACTTC
. TRBJ1-2 TRBV19 . CASSDQGSIWNYGYTF TGTGCCAGTAGTGATCAGGGTTCGATTTGGAACTATGGCTACACCTTC
. TRBJ2-1 TRBV3-1 . CASSPACGNEQFF TGTGCCAGCAGCCCGGCATGCGGTAATGAGCAGTTCTTC
. TRBJ2-7 TRBV4-1 few CASSQDGDEQYF TGCGCCAGCAGCCAAGATGGGGACGAGCAGTACTTC
TRBD2 TRBJ2-5 TRBV7-3 few CASSLNRGLQETQYF TGTGCCAGCAGCTTAAACCGGGGACTACAAGAGACCCAGTACTTC
. TRBJ2-7 TRBV11-2 few CASGAGNEQYF TGTGCCAGCGGGGCTGGCAACGAGCAGTACTTC
. TRBJ1-2 TRBV27 many CASSLSGQPTHGYTF TGTGCCAGCAGTTTATCCGGACAGCCCACCCATGGCTACACCTTC
. TRBJ2-1 TRBV28 many CASSQRNNEQFF TGTGCCAGCAGCCAGCGGAACAATGAGCAGTTCTTC
TRBD2 TRBJ2-5 TRBV30 few CAWMGLAGGPGETQYF TGTGCCTGGATGGGGCTAGCGGGGGGGCCCGGCGAGACCCAGTACTTC
TRBD1 TRBJ2-2 TRBV6-2/TRBV6-3 . CASTTGGASGELFF TGTGCCAGCACGACAGGGGGCGCTTCCGGGGAGCTGTTTTTT
TRBD2 TRBJ2-2 TRBV6-5 few CASSYSTSGGSTGELFF TGTGCCAGCAGTTACTCAACTAGCGGAGGTTCCACCGGGGAGCTGTTTTTT